The clone carrying this TCR beta chain was observed at least ten times. Its antigen remains unknown. The data were obtained in a study of T-cell reconstitution after alpha-beta-depleted transplantation in children. Study-wide results and limits: T-cell counts and diversity were attributed mostly to newly produced T cells one year after transplant. Surviving recipient T cells and intrathymic progenitors accounted for some patients' high TCRbeta diversity at day 60. Reported findings indicate that, about two months after transplant, alpha-beta T cells came from several hundred expanded clones, which were derived from non-depleted graft cells.

Unique molecular identifiers were incorporated into the prepared TCRbeta library. TCRdb reprocessed the PCR reads via MiXCR and lists one record per CDR3 protein. The sample yields about a million distinct CDR3 sequences, roughly 31% seen once. Trimming removed 2 bases from V and 6 bases from J, with 17 bases in between. The germline V gene has CDR1 SGHRS and CDR2 YFSETQ. The CDR3 spans 15 residues. The chain has TRBV5-1 and TRBJ1-1; D is possibly TRBD1 (6 bases). Sequences were derived from PBMCs, mostly from graft donor cells, sampled 360 days after TCRalphabeta/CD19-depleted stem cell transplant. This receptor was obtained from a boy in the first two years of life who had a stem cell transplant for SCID, so the T cells may come from the graft donor. The CDR3 nucleotides read TGCGCCAGCAGCTTTACAGGGTCTATCGGCGCTGAAGCTTTCTTT. Translated, it gives CASSFTGSIGAEAFF.